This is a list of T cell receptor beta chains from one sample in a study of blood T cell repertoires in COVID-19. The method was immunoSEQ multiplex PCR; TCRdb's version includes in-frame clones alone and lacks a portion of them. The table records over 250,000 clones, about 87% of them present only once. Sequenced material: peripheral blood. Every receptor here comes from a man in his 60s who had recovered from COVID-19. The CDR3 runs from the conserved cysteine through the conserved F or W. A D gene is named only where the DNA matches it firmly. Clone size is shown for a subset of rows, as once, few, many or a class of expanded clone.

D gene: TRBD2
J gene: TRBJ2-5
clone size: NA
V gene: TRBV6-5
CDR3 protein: CASSWAGGQETQYF
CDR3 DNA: TGTGCCAGCAGTTGGGCGGGGGGGCAAGAGACCCAGTACTTC

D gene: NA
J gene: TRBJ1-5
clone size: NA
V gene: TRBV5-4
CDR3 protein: CASSPDPGSGSNQPQHF
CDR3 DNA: TGTGCCAGCAGCCCGGACCCAGGTAGCGGGAGCAATCAGCCCCAGCATTTT

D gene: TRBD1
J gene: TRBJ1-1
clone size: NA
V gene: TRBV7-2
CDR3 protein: CASSLSGTGGATEAFF
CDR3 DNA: TGTGCCAGCAGCTTAAGTGGGACAGGGGGAGCGACTGAAGCTTTCTTT

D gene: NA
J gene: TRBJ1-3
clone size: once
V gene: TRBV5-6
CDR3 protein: CASSPVQGSGNTIYF
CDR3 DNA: TGTGCCAGCAGTCCCGTTCAGGGCTCTGGAAACACCATATATTTT

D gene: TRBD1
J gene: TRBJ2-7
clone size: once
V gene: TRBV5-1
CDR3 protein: CASSPDRNEQYF
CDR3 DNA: TGCGCCAGCAGCCCGGACAGGAACGAGCAGTACTTC

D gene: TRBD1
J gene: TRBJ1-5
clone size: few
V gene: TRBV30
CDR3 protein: CAWSPTGASQPQHF
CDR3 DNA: TGTGCCTGGAGTCCTACAGGGGCAAGTCAGCCCCAGCATTTT

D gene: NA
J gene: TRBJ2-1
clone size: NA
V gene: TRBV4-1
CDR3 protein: CASSQVRGSSYNEQFF
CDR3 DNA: TGCGCCAGCAGCCAAGTGCGGGGAAGCTCCTACAATGAGCAGTTCTTC

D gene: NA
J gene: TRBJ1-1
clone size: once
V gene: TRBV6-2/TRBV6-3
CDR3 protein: CASSPWGVEAFF
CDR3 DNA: TGTGCCAGCAGTCCCTGGGGAGTAGAAGCTTTCTTT

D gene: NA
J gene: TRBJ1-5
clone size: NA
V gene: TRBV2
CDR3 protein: CASSPADWNQPQHF
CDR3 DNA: TGTGCCAGCAGTCCCGCCGACTGGAATCAGCCCCAGCATTTT

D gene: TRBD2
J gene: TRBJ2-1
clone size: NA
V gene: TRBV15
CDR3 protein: CATSRGASGSNEQFF
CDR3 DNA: TGTGCCACCAGCAGGGGCGCTAGCGGCAGCAATGAGCAGTTCTTC

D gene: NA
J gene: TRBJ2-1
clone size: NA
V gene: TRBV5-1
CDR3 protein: CASSSITGPDEQFF
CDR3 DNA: TGCGCCAGCAGCTCTATTACAGGGCCCGATGAGCAGTTCTTC

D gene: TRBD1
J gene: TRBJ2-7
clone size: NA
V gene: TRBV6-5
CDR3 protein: CASSSTGTGTYEQYF
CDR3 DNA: TGTGCCAGCAGTTCAACCGGGACAGGGACCTACGAGCAGTACTTC

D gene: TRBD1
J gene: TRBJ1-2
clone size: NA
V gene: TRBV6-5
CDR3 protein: CASQMTGGNYGYTF
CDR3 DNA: TGTGCCAGCCAGATGACAGGGGGGAACTATGGCTACACCTTC

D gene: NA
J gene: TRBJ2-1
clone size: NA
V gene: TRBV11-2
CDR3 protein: CASSLEASSYNEQFF
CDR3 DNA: TGTGCCAGCAGCTTAGAGGCTAGCTCCTACAATGAGCAGTTCTTC

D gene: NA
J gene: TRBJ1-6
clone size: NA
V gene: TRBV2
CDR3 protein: CASSPRQAVSPLHF
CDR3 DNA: TGTGCCAGCAGTCCTAGACAGGCCGTTTCACCCCTCCACTTT

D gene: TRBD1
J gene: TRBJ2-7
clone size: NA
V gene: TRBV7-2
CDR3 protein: CASSASDRGPSYEQYF
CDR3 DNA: TGTGCCAGCAGCGCATCCGACAGGGGGCCTTCCTACGAGCAGTACTTC

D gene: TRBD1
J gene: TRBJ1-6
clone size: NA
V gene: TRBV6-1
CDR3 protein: CASSFTGTGNSPLHF
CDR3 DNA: TGTGCCAGCAGTTTCACCGGGACAGGGAATTCACCCCTCCACTTT

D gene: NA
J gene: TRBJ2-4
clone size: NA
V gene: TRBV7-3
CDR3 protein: CASSLQGRGDIQYF
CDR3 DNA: TGTGCCAGCAGCTTACAGGGGAGAGGGGACATTCAGTACTTC

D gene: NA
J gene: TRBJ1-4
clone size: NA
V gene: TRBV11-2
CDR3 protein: CASSPDQGRFEKLFF
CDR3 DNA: TGTGCCAGCAGCCCCGACCAGGGAAGGTTTGAAAAACTGTTTTTT

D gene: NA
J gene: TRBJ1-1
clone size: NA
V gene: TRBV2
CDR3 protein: CASSEWGLNTEAFF
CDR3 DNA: TGTGCCAGCAGTGAATGGGGGCTGAACACTGAAGCTTTCTTT

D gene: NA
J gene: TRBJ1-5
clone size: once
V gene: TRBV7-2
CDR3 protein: CASSWRGQTNQPQHF
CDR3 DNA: TGTGCCAGCAGCTGGAGAGGCCAAACGAATCAGCCCCAGCATTTT

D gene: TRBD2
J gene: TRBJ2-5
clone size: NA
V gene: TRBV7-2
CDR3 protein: CASSSPGLRLGETQYF
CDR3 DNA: TGTGCCAGCAGCTCGCCGGGACTACGATTGGGGGAGACCCAGTACTTC

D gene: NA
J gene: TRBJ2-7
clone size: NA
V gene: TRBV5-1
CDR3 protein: CASSSDYEQYF
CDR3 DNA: TGCGCCAGCAGTAGCGACTACGAGCAGTACTTC

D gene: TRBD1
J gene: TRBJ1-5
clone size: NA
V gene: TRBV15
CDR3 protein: CATSRGQSNQPQHF
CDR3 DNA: TGTGCCACCAGCAGGGGACAGAGCAATCAGCCCCAGCATTTT

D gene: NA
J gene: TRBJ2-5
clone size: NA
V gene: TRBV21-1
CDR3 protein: CATWEGGHQETQYF
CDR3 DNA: TGTGCCACCTGGGAAGGGGGTCACCAAGAGACCCAGTACTTC

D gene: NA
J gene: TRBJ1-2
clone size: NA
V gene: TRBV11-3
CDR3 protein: CASSNIPQGREGYGYTF
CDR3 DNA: TGTGCCAGCAGCAACATTCCACAGGGACGAGAAGGGTATGGCTACACCTTC

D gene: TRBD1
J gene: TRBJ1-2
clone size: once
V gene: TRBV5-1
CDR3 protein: CASSVRDRVDYTF
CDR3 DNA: TGCGCCAGCAGCGTCCGGGACAGGGTTGATTACACCTTC

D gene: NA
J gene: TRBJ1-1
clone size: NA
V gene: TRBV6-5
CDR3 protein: CASSYGGRHGAEAFF
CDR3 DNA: TGTGCCAGCAGTTATGGGGGGAGACACGGGGCTGAAGCTTTCTTT

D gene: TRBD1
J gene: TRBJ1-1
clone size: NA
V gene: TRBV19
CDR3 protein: CASELGTGNTEAFF
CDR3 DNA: TGTGCCAGTGAACTCGGGACAGGGAACACTGAAGCTTTCTTT